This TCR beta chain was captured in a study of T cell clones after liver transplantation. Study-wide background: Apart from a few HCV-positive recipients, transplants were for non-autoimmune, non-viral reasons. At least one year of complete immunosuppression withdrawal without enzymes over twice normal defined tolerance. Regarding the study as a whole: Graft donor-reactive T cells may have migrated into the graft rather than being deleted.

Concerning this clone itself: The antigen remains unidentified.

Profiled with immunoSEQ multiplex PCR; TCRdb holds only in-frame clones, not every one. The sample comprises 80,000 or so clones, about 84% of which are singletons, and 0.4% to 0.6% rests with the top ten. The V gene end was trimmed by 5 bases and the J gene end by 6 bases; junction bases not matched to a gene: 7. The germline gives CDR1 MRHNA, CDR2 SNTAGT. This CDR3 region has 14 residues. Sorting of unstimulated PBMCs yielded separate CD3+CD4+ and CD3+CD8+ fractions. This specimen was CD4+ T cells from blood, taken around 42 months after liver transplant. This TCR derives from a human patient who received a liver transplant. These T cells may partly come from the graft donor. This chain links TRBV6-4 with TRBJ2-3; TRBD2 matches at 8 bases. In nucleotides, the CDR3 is TGTGCCAGCAGTTTACGGGAGGGCCCGGATACGCAGTATTTT. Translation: CASSLREGPDTQYF.